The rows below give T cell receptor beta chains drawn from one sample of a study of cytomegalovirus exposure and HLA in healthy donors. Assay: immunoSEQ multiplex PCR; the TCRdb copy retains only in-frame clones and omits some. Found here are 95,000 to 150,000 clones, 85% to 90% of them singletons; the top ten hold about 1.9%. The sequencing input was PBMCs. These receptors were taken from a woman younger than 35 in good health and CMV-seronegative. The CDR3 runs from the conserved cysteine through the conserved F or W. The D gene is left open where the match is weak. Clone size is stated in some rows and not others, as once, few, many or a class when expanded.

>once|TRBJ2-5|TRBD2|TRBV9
TGTGCCAGCAGCCCCCGGGGGGGTGGGGAGACCCAGTACTTC
CASSPRGGGETQYF
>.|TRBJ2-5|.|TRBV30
TGTGCCCTGGAACCGGGGTTGGCAGAGACCCAGTACTTC
CALEPGLAETQYF
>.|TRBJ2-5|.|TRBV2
TGTGCCAGCAGTGAAGCGCTTAGCGAAGAGACCCAGTACTTC
CASSEALSEETQYF
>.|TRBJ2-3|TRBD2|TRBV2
TGTGCCAGTAGCGGGGGCCCTATTAGCACAGATACGCAGTATTTT
CASSGGPISTDTQYF
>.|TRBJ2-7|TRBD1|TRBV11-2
TGTGCCAGCAGCTTAGTACCGACAGGGGGCGTCGAGCAGTACTTC
CASSLVPTGGVEQYF
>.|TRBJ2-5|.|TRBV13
TGTGCCAGCAGCTTAGGCCGGACAAGGAAAATTATGGAGACCCAGTACTTC
CASSLGRTRKIMETQYF
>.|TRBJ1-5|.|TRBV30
TGTGCCTGGAGTGTCTACAGCCGAAATCAGCCCCAGCATTTT
CAWSVYSRNQPQHF
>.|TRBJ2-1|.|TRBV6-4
TGTGCCAGCCTACTAGTCAAATTCTCCTACAATGAGCAGTTCTTC
CASLLVKFSYNEQFF
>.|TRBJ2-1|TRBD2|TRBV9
TGTGCCAGCAGTGCGACTAGCGGGGGGCTCTCCTACAATGAGCAGTTCTTC
CASSATSGGLSYNEQFF
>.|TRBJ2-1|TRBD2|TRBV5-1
TGCGCCAGCAGCTTGGAGGTCCTTGGTGCTAGCGGTTACAATGAGCAGTTCTTC
CASSLEVLGASGYNEQFF
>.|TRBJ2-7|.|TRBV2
TGTGCCAGCAGTGGGCACTACGAGCAGTACTTC
CASSGHYEQYF
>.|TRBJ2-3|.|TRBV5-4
TGTGCCAGCAGCTTCCCAGGGGGGAAGGATACAGATACGCAGTATTTT
CASSFPGGKDTDTQYF
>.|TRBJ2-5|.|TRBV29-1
TGCAGCGTTGAGATAGGTTCAGGGGTTCGAGAGACCCAGTACTTC
CSVEIGSGVRETQYF
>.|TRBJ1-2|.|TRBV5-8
TGTGCCAGCAGCCCCCGGACGGGGAATAAGGTTTATGGCTACACCTTC
CASSPRTGNKVYGYTF
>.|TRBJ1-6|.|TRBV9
TGTGCCAGCAGCCCCGACGGCAGGGAGGACTCACCCCTCCACTTT
CASSPDGREDSPLHF
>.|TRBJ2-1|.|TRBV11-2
TGTGCCAGCAGCTCCATAGCGGCTTACAATGAGCAGTTCTTC
CASSSIAAYNEQFF